Below are 10 T cell receptor beta chains sequenced from a single sample in a study of human T cells and chemical hapten exposure. TCRdb analysed the RACE reads with MiXCR anew, one entry per CDR3 protein. The table includes 40,000 to 50,000 distinct CDR3 sequences, over 10% detected once. Documented time point: pre-sensitization, week 0. Treatment: therapeutic diphenylcyclopropenone sensitization with weekly scalp DPC. Sequencing used whole blood, obtained in connection with sensitization to the hapten diphenylcyclopropenone (DPC). These receptor sequences come from a young woman with alopecia areata. Some clones in this sample may be carry-over from other donors' samples.

Many counts were recorded for this clonotype. This sequence joins TRBV4-3 and TRBJ1-1; D gene ambiguous. The CDR3 contains 13 residues. Trimming took off 0 bases at V and 1 base at J, with 3 bases between the two ends. CDR1 is LGHNA and CDR2 is YSLEER in the germline V gene. CDR3 region: CASSQDRNTEAFF. CDR3 bases: TGCGCCAGCAGCCAAGACAGGAACACTGAAGCTTTCTTT.

This chain joins TRBV19 and TRBJ2-3; 7 bases are a match to TRBD1. Germline CDR1 and CDR2: LNHDA and SQIVND (reference sequence). After removal of 3 bases from V and 6 bases from J, the junction contained 12 bases not matched to a gene. The CDR3 loop spans 16 amino acids. DNA for the CDR3: TGTGCCAGTAGTATCTCAGGGGGTCTTCAGGGGGATACGCAGTATTTT. Translation: CASSISGGLQGDTQYF.

This chain joins TRBV10-3 and TRBJ2-5, with D possibly matching TRBD1 (8 bases). Trimming left V 3 bases short and J 4 bases short, with 21 bases between. Germline V gene data show CDR1 as ENHRY and CDR2 as SYGVKD. CDR3 length: 17 residues. In DNA, the CDR3 is TGTGCCATCAGTGAAGGGAACAGGGGGGGGTTCGCAGAGACCCAGTACTTC. Its protein product is CAISEGNRGGFAETQYF.

As for this clonotype: This may arise from a read error, as a much more abundant clone is one base away. The V and J genes are TRBV4-2 and TRBJ2-1; perhaps TRBD2 as D (6 bases). Germline values: CDR1 LGHNA, CDR2 YNFKEQ. The CDR3 runs to 14 residues. The CDR3 protein is CASSQDKGLNGQFF. The DNA for the CDR3 is TGTGCCAGCAGCCAAGATAAGGGACTCAATGGGCAGTTCTTC.

This clonotype was seen repeatedly, ten times or more. The chain employs TRBV6-2 or TRBV6-3 and TRBJ2-7; 9 bases are shared with TRBD1. The CDR3 runs to 15 residues. CDR1 and CDR2 from the germline V gene are MNHEY and SVGEGT. With 1 base clipped from V and 6 bases from J, the junction kept 7 bases outside the gene matches. As DNA, the CDR3 is TGTGCCAGCAGTTACTACGGGACAGGGTTCTCCGAGCAGTACTTC. It specifies CASSYYGTGFSEQYF.

This chain connects TRBV28 to TRBJ2-3; D call uncertain. V was pared by 0 bases and J by 0 bases, with 7 bases between. This CDR3 comprises 15 residues. Germline assignment: CDR1 MDHEN and CDR2 SYDVKM. CDR3 coding DNA: TGTGCCAGCAGTTTATGGAGACAAAGCACAGATACGCAGTATTTT. Its protein is CASSLWRQSTDTQYF. Using reference TRBV28 and TRBJ2-3 for the parts outside the CDR3, the full variable domain is DVKVTQSSRYLVKRTGEKVFLECVQDMDHENMFWYRQDPGLGLRLIYFSYDVKMKEKGDIPEGYSVSREKKERFSLILESASTNQTSMYLCASSLWRQSTDTQYFGPGTRLTVL.

The chain couples TRBV7-2 to TRBJ2-3, with TRBD2 as a possible D gene (6 bases). Per germline, CDR1 SGHTA and CDR2 FQGNSA. The V gene lost 2 bases and the J gene lost 2 bases, with 20 bases spanning the gap. The CDR3 is made up of 18 amino acids. The CDR3 reads CASSLQPPRLAVTDTQYF. In nucleotides, the CDR3 is TGTGCCAGCAGCTTACAACCCCCCCGATTAGCGGTCACAGATACGCAGTATTTT. The full variable domain, completed using reference TRBV7-2 and TRBJ2-3, is GAGVSQSPSNKVTEKGKDVELRCDPISGHTALYWYRQSLGQGLEFLIYFQGNSAPDKSGLPSDRFSAERTGGSVSTLTIQRTQQEDSAVYLCASSLQPPRLAVTDTQYFGPGTRLTVL.

This chain connects TRBV29-1 to TRBJ2-1; 12 bases are shared with TRBD2. V shed 4 bases, J shed 7 bases, and the junction held 8 bases outside the gene matches. This CDR3 comprises 15 residues. Germline loops: CDR1 SQVTM, CDR2 ANQGSEA. The CDR3 is CSVATSGSLSNEQFF. CDR3 DNA sequence: TGCAGCGTTGCGACTAGCGGGAGTCTTAGTAATGAGCAGTTCTTC.

This clonotype showed up many times. The J gene is TRBJ1-2, the V gene TRBV20-1; D might be TRBD1 (5 bases). The CDR3 covers 13 residues. Germline V gene lookup returns CDR1 DFQATT and CDR2 SNEGSKA (reference sequence). V shed 1 base and J shed 2 bases, with 8 bases lying between them. The CDR3: CSARVRDNYGYTF. As DNA, the CDR3 is TGCAGTGCTAGAGTCAGGGACAACTATGGCTACACCTTC.

This clonotype appeared many times. The chain uses TRBV28 and TRBJ1-2, with TRBD1 as a possible D gene (5 bases). Trimming took 7 bases from V and 9 from J, leaving 21 bases between them. The germline CDR1 and CDR2 sequences are MDHEN and SYDVKM. The CDR3 runs 14 residues. The CDR3 DNA reads TGTGCCAGCACCCGATCCGGTGGGGGGGTGCGCTACACCTTC. Encoded protein: CASTRSGGGVRYTF.